The source of this TCR beta chain is a study of Ad26.COV2.S vaccination and SARS-CoV-2 variants. Profiled with immunoSEQ multiplex PCR; TCRdb holds only in-frame clones, not every one. Of some 410,000 clones in the sample, 92% were seen once. V was cut by 3 bases and J by 5 bases, with 13 bases left in between. The CDR3 sequence is 14 residues long. Germline V CDR1 and CDR2: LGHNA, YSLEER. Whole-study results and caveats: Similar non-spike TCR breadth was seen in vaccine and placebo recipients.

Treatment given: approximately 18 received Ad26.COV2.S at low or high dose, single or two shots; about 5 received placebo; per-sample allocation not given. Samples were taken on day 63 after the first vaccine or placebo injection. Details on this clone: The antigen is not known. The identical CDR3 is also encoded by other nucleotide sequences in the sample.

V gene TRBV4-3 combines with J gene TRBJ1-2; D is possibly TRBD1 (5 bases). This sequence was found in a person between 18 and 65 years old who received the Ad26.COV2.S COVID-19 vaccine or a placebo. The sequencing here drew on peripheral blood, taken in a trial of Ad26.COV2.S vaccine versus placebo. CDR3 residues: CASSQGPGDYGYTF. The CDR3 coding sequence is TGCGCCAGCAGCCAGGGTCCGGGGGATTATGGCTACACCTTC.